What follows describes a single T cell receptor (beta chain). This may stem from a read error, because a much larger clone lies one nucleotide away. This specimen comes from a study of CD8+CD57+ T cells in acquired aplastic anemia. Genomic DNA constituted the template upon which TCR beta VDJ and CDR3 profiling was performed. TCRdb re-called the reads through MiXCR, storing one row per CDR3 protein. The table lists about 160,000 distinct CDR3 sequences, roughly 48% of them singletons. Per the germline V gene, CDR1 is SGHNT and CDR2 is YYREEE (reference sequence). Trimming cost V 4 bases and J 4 bases, with 9 bases left between them. The CDR3 runs to 13 residues. Patients picked for sequencing had shown CD8+CD57+ cell expansion detected by flow cytometry. Severe acquired aplastic anemia was present in every patient.

The sequence was collected from a human donor with aplastic anemia. Specimen: sorted CD4+, CD8+, or CD8+CD57+ T cells (not recorded which) from PBMCs. The rearrangement joins TRBV5-4 to TRBJ2-1; no reliable D call. In nucleotides, the CDR3 is TGTGCCAGCAGCCCTCAGTTGTACAATGAGCAGTTCTTC. This sequence encodes CASSPQLYNEQFF.